This T cell receptor (beta chain) was sequenced in a study of blood T cell repertoires in COVID-19. Study-wide context: The analysed material was cDNA or gDNA that came from T cells, B-cell-depleted T cells, or PBMCs.

In the original analysis: Cell counts per sample came from amplifying reference gene primers. Repertoires were generated with immunoSEQ multiplex PCR, while TCRdb's copy carries only in-frame clones and drops some. For V, J and clone size, that table is used; D and trimming come from the DNA. This table holds 350,000 or so clones, approximately 89% found once. The receptor was derived from a woman aged 25-40 years with COVID-19, enrolled during active disease. Input material: peripheral blood.

The DNA for the CDR3 is TGTGCCACACTAGCGGGGAACACCGGGGAGCTGTTTTTT. Translation gives CATLAGNTGELFF. The chain employs TRBV10-3 and TRBJ2-2, with 9 nucleotides matching TRBD2. The germline V gene has CDR1 ENHRY and CDR2 SYGVKD. The CDR3 is made up of 13 amino acids. V lost 10 bases, J lost 1 base, and 1 base stayed unmatched.